The 9 T cell receptor beta chains below come from one sample, sequenced in a study of identical twins. TCRdb used MiXCR to reprocess the 5' RACE reads, holding one entry per CDR3 protein. The sample holds around 370,000 distinct CDR3 sequences, roughly 10% seen once. The sample taken for sequencing was naive T cells sorted from blood. These TCRs come from a woman in her fifties or sixties in good health.

The V and J genes are TRBV12-3 or TRBV12-4 and TRBJ2-3, with TRBD1 identical over 10 bases. CDR3 length equals 16 residues. V was clipped by 4 bases and J by 5 bases; unmatched bases: 9. DNA of the CDR3: TGTGCCAGCAGTTGGCGGACAGGGGGAACGAGAGATACGCAGTATTTT. It specifies CASSWRTGGTRDTQYF.

This clonotype was seen at least ten times. The chain joins TRBV29-1 to TRBJ2-7; no reliable D call. The V gene's germline CDR1 is SQVTM and CDR2 ANQGSEA. This CDR3 spans 9 amino acids. Trimming took 8 bases from V and 5 from J, leaving 7 bases between them. The CDR3 DNA follows: TGCAGCCTCCCCCACGAGCAGTACTTC. Translated: CSLPHEQYF.

This clonotype has just a few counts. The chain is built from TRBV24-1 and TRBJ1-3; the D is unclear. The CDR3 has 13 amino acids. Trimming removed 6 bases at V and 2 bases at J, with 7 bases between. Germline assignment: CDR1 KGHDR and CDR2 SFDVKD. The CDR3 DNA sequence: TGTGCCACCAGTCAGCCCGCTGGAAACACCATATATTTT. It specifies CATSQPAGNTIYF.

In its sample, this clonotype was seen a few times. The gene calls are TRBV6-5 and TRBJ2-5, with D possibly being TRBD2 (5 bases). The CDR3 consists of 15 residues. Trimming took off 0 bases at V and 5 bases at J, with 13 bases between the two ends. CDR1 and CDR2 from the germline V gene are MNHEY and SVGAGI. The chain's CDR3 is CASSYSTPSGETQYF. In DNA, the CDR3 is TGTGCCAGCAGTTACTCGACTCCCTCGGGGGAGACCCAGTACTTC.

This clonotype was found many times. CDR3: CASSPTHNEQFF. DNA of the CDR3: TGTGCCAGCAGTCCGACCCACAATGAGCAGTTCTTC. V usage is TRBV12-3 or TRBV12-4 and J usage is TRBJ2-1; D is ambiguous. V was clipped by 5 bases and J by 5 bases, with 7 bases between them. CDR3 length: 12 amino acids.

The chain employs TRBV10-3 and TRBJ2-3; perhaps D is TRBD1 or TRBD2 (6 bases each). CDR1 is ENHRY and CDR2 is SYGVKD in the germline V gene. The CDR3 runs 16 residues. V was cut by 6 bases and J by 2 bases, with 18 bases left in between. The CDR3 protein is CAISMDKWGATDTQYF. CDR3 sequence (DNA): TGTGCCATCAGCATGGACAAGTGGGGGGCCACAGATACGCAGTATTTT.

As for this clonotype: A much larger clonotype is one base distant, so this may be a read error. The chain recombines TRBV9 with TRBJ2-1; D is unclear. With 0 bases removed from V and 6 bases from J, the gap between germline ends came to 13 bases. Germline CDR1 reads SGDLS; CDR2 reads YYNGEE. This CDR3 is built from 15 residues. CDR3 sequence (DNA): TGTGCCAGCAGCGTAGTTAATAGCAGGAGCAATGAGCAGTTCTTC. This encodes CASSVVNSRSNEQFF.

This clonotype was detected a few times. This chain uses TRBV9 with TRBJ1-3, with D unresolved. The V gene lost 0 bases and the J gene lost 0 bases, with 13 bases spanning the gap. Germline values: CDR1 SGDLS, CDR2 YYNGEE. The CDR3 extends over 17 amino acids. The CDR3 DNA reads as TGTGCCAGCAGCGTAGAGCTGGACGGCCGCTCTGGAAACACCATATATTTT. This codes for CASSVELDGRSGNTIYF.

The V and J genes are TRBV27 and TRBJ2-3, with D uncertain. V lost 2 bases to trimming and J lost 3 bases, with 9 bases between them. Germline values: CDR1 MNHEY, CDR2 SMNVEV (reference sequence). CDR3 length: 14 residues. CDR3 in amino acids: CASSLGIGTDTQYF. Written as DNA, the CDR3 is TGTGCCAGCAGTTTAGGGATAGGTACAGATACGCAGTATTTT.